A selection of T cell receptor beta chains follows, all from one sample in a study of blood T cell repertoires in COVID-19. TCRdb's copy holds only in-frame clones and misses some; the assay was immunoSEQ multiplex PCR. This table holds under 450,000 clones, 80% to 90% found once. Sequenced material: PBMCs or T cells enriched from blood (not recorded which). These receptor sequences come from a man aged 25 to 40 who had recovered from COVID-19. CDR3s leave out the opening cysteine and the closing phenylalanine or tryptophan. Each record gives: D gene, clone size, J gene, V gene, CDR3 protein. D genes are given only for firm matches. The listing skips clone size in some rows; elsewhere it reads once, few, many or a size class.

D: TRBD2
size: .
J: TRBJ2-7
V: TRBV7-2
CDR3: ASSWSGGVEQY

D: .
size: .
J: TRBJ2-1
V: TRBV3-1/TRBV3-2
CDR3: ASSQPRSQF

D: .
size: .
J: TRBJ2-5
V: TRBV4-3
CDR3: ASSQDLAQGVISGGRQETQY

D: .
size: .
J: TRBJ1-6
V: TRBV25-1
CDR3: ASSESGRVESPLH

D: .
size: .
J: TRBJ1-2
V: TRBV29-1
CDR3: SVEVGAGYYGYT

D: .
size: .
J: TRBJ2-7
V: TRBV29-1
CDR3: SARGGTSYEQY

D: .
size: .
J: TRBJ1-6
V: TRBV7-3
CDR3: ASSLSSYNSPLH

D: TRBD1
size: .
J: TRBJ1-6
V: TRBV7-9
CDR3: ASETGDKSPLH

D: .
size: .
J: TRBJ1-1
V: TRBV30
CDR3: AWSLSFEAF

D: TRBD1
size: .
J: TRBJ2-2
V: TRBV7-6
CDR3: ASSQDRAGTGELF

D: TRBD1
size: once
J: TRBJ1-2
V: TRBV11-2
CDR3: ASSFTTGGGYGYT

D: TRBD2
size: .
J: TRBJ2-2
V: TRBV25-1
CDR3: ATEGLAGGTGELF

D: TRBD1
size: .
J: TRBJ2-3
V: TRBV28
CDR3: ASSHRGRSTDTQY

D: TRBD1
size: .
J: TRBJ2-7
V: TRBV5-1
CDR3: ASSSPGQGREQY

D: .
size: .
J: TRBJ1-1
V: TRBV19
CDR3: ASSESQRRAF

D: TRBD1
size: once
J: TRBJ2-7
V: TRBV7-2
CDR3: ASSKTGSSYEQY

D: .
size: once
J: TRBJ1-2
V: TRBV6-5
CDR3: ASSYYSLGDYGYT

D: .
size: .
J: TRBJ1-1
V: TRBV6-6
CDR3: ASSPLNTEAF

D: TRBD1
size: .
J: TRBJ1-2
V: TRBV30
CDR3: AWSPGQGAYGYT

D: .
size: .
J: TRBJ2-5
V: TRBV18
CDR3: ASSPGREETQY

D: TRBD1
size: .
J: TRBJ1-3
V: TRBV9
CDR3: ASSPSTGAGNTIY

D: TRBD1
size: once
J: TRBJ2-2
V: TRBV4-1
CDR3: ASSQRQGFGSFAGELF

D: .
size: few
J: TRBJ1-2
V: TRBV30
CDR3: AFGEGDGYT

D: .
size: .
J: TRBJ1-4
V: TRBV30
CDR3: AWSVSWGHSNEKLF

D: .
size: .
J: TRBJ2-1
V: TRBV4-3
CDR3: ASSPGDYNEQF

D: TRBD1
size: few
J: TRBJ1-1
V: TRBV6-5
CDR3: ASSPRQGEGEAF

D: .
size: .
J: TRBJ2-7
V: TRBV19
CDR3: ASSIDPVAEQY